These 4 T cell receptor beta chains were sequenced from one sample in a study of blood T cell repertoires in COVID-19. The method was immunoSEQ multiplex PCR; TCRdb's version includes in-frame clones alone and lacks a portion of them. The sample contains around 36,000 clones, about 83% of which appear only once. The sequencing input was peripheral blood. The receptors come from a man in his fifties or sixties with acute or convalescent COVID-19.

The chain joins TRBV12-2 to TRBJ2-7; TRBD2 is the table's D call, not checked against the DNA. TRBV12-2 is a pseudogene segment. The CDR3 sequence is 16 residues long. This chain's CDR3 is CASRFTRIAGGYEQYF. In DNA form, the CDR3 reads TGTGCAAGTCGCTTCACCCGGATAGCGGGAGGTTACGAGCAGTACTTC.

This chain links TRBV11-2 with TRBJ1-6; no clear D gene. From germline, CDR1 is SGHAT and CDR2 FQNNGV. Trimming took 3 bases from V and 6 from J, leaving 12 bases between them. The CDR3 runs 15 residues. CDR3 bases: TGTGCCAGCAGCTTGGGTCCGGGGAGTAATTCACCCCTCCACTTT. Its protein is CASSLGPGSNSPLHF.

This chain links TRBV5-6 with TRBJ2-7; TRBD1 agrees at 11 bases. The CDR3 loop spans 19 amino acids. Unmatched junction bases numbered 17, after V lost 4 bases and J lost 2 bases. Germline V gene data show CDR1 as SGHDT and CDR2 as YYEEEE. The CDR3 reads CASSPFWGQGGVLTYEQYF. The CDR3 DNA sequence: TGTGCCAGCAGCCCGTTTTGGGGACAGGGGGGAGTATTAACCTACGAGCAGTACTTC. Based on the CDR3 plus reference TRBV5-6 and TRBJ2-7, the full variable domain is DAGVTQSPTHLIKTRGQQVTLRCSPKSGHDTVSWYQQALGQGPQFIFQYYEEEERQRGNFPDRFSGHQFPNYSSELNVNALLLGDSALYLCASSPFWGQGGVLTYEQYFGPGTRLTVT.

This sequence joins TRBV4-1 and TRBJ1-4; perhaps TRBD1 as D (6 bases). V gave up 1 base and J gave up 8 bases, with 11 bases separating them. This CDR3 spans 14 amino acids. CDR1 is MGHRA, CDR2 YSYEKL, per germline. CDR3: CASSQVTGWEKLFF. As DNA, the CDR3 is TGCGCCAGCAGCCAAGTTACAGGGTGGGAAAAACTGTTTTTT.